One TCR beta chain is described in this entry. Its specificity is unknown. This sample was included in a study of cytomegalovirus exposure and HLA in healthy donors. Study-wide points: About 180 TCR beta chains were listed as cytomegalovirus-associated.

The repertoire was sequenced with immunoSEQ multiplex PCR; TCRdb's copy has only in-frame clones and lacks some. The table lists about 160,000 clones, 86% of them singletons. The germline gives CDR1 SGHAT, CDR2 FQNNGV. The CDR3 contains 16 residues. The V gene lost 5 bases and the J gene lost 0 bases, with 11 bases spanning the gap. The chain recombines TRBV11-2 with TRBJ2-6; tentative D call: TRBD2 (5 bases). The sequence came from a woman younger than 35 in good health and CMV-seronegative. The sequenced material came from PBMCs. The chain's CDR3 is CASSLGLGSGANVLTF. As DNA, the CDR3 is TGTGCCAGCAGCCTTGGACTGGGCTCTGGGGCCAACGTCCTGACTTTC. The variable domain in full, with the rest retrieved from reference TRBV11-2 and TRBJ2-6, is EAGVAQSPRYKIIEKRQSVAFWCNPISGHATLYWYQQILGQGPKLLIQFQNNGVVDDSQLPKDRFSAERLKGVDSTLKIQPAKLEDSAVYLCASSLGLGSGANVLTFGAGSRLTVL.